The 2 T cell receptor beta chains below were found in one sample sequenced in a study of T cells in tuberculosis. Clones were read by immunoSEQ multiplex PCR, and TCRdb kept only the in-frame ones, dropping some. The table lists about 20,000 clones, over 75% of them singletons, with 14% to 15% in the top ten. What was sequenced was PBMCs. The receptors derive from a donor between 10 and 35 years old with latent tuberculosis or without tuberculosis infection.

The CDR3 spells CAISEATGAEQYF. The CDR3 DNA reads as TGTGCCATCAGTGAGGCTACAGGCGCCGAGCAGTACTTC. V gene TRBV10-3 combines with J gene TRBJ2-7; a possible D gene is TRBD1 (5 bases). The V and J ends lost 2 bases and 6 bases respectively, with 11 bases between them. Germline CDR1 is ENHRY and CDR2 is SYGVKD. The CDR3 sequence is 13 residues long.

This chain uses TRBV19 with TRBJ2-3; weak D call: TRBD2 (7 bases). Trimming removed 5 bases from V and 3 bases from J, with 15 bases in between. The CDR3 loop spans 15 amino acids. Germline lookup yields CDR1 LNHDA and CDR2 SQIVND (reference sequence). CDR3 nucleotide sequence: TGTGCCAGTAGTGCCGGGGGGCGGGGAACAGATACGCAGTATTTT. Its translation: CASSAGGRGTDTQYF. The variable domain in full, with the rest retrieved from reference TRBV19 and TRBJ2-3, is DGGITQSPKYLFRKEGQNVTLSCEQNLNHDAMYWYRQDPGQGLRLIYYSQIVNDFQKGDIAEGYSVSREKKESFPLTVTSAQKNPTAFYLCASSAGGRGTDTQYFGPGTRLTVL.